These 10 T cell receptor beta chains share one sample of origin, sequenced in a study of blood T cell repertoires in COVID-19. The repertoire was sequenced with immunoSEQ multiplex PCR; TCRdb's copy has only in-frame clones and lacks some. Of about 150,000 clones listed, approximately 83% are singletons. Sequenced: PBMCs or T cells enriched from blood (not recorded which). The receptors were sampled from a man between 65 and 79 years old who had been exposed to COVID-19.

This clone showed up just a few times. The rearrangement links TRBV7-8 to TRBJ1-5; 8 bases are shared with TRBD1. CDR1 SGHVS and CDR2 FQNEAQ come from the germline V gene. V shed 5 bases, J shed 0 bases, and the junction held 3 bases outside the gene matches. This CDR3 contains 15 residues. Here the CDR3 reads CASSRTGNSNQPQHF. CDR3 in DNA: TGTGCCAGCAGCCGGACAGGGAATAGCAATCAGCCCCAGCATTTT.

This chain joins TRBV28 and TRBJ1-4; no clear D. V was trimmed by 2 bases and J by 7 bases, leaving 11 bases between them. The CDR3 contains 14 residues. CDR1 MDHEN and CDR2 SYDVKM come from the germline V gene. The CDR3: CASSLVPVTEKLFF. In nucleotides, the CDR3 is TGTGCCAGCAGTTTAGTGCCAGTTACTGAAAAACTGTTTTTT.

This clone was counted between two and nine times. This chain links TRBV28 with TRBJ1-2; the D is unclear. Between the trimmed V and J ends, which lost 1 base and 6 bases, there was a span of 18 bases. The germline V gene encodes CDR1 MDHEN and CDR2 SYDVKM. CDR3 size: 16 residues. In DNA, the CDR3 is TGTGCCAGCAGTTTATTTATCCAGGAATTCTCGGATGGCTACACCTTC. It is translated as CASSLFIQEFSDGYTF.

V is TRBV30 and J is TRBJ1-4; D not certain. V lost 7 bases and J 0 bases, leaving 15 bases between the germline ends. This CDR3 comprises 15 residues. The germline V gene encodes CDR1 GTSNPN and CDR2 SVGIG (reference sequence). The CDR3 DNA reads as TGTGCCTCTGGGCGAGGGCGTGCAACTAATGAAAAACTGTTTTTT. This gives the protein CASGRGRATNEKLFF.

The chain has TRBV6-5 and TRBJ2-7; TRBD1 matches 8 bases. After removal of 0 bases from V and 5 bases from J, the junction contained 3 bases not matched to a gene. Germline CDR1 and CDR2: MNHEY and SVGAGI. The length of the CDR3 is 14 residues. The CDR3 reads CASSYSGQAHEQYF. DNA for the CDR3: TGTGCCAGCAGTTACTCGGGACAGGCCCACGAGCAGTACTTC.

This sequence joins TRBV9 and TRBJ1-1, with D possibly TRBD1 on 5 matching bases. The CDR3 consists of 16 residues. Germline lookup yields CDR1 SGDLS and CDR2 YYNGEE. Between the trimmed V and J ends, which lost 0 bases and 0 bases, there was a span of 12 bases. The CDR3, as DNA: TGTGCCAGCAGCGTAGATGGGGGGAAGATGAACACTGAAGCTTTCTTT. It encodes CASSVDGGKMNTEAFF.

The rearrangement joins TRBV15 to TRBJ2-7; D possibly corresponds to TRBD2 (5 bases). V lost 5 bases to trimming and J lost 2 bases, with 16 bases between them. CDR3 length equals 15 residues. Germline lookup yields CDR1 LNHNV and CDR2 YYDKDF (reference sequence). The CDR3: CATSRGWGATYEQYF. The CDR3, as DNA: TGTGCCACCAGCCGAGGCTGGGGAGCAACCTACGAGCAGTACTTC. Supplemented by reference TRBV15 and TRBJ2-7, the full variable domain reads DAMVIQNPRYQVTQFGKPVTLSCSQTLNHNVMYWYQQKSSQAPKLLFHYYDKDFNNEADTPDNFQSRRPNTSFCFLDIRSPGLGDTAMYLCATSRGWGATYEQYFGPGTRLTVT.

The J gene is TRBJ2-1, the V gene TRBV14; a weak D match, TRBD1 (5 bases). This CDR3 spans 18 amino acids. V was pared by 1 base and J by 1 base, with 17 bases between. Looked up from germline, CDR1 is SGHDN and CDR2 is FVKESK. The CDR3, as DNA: TGTGCCAGCAGCCAAGGGACACTGGGTAGAGAATCCTACAATGAGCAGTTCTTC. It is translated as CASSQGTLGRESYNEQFF.

CDR3 region: CASSSVAQQGGGYTF. In nucleotides, the CDR3 is TGTGCCAGCAGTTCCGTGGCCCAACAGGGAGGGGGCTACACCTTC. The chain recombines TRBV6-2 or TRBV6-3 with TRBJ1-2, with a tentative D call TRBD1 (6 bases). V lost 4 bases to trimming and J lost 8 bases, with 20 bases between them. There are 15 residues in the CDR3. The germline gives CDR1 MNHEY, CDR2 SVGEGT.

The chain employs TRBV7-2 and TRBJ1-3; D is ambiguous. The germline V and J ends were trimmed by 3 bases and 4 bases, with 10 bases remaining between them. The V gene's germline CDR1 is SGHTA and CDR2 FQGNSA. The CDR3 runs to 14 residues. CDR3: CASSFGSTGNTIYF. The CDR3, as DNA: TGTGCCAGCAGCTTCGGGAGTACAGGAAACACCATATATTTT.